This T cell receptor (beta chain) was identified in a study of T cells after yellow fever vaccination. TCR cDNA was made by 5'RACE template switching, adding a universal primer site and UMIs. In TCRdb, the 5' RACE reads were re-called with MiXCR into one record per CDR3 protein. The repertoire holds a few hundred thousand distinct CDR3 sequences, 3.5% to 4.5% seen once, with roughly a fifth in the top ten. Study outcomes and limitations: Abundant clonotypes from the bulk population could get into FACS-sorted repertoires as contaminants. Re-detected after boosting: most primary clones, 96% of CD4 and less than 90% of CD8. Among all clonotypes, a small share was observed in both CD4 and CD8 compartments.

The CDR3 is made up of 13 amino acids. Germline assignment: CDR1 DFQATT and CDR2 SNEGSKA (reference sequence). V shed 7 bases and J shed 9 bases, with 19 bases lying between them. Many counts were recorded for this clonotype. Antigen unknown. The starting material was PBMCs, obtained 15 days after the yellow fever booster vaccination. The rearrangement links TRBV20-1 to TRBJ2-4; D might be TRBD1 (5 bases). The TCR comes from a man between 18 and 29 years old who received the YFV17D yellow fever vaccine. The CDR3 DNA reads as TGCAGTGTCCCGAGTCCAGGGATCGGCATTCAGTACTTC. Its protein product is CSVPSPGIGIQYF.